Listed here are 26 T cell receptor beta chains from one sample, sequenced in a study of blood T cell repertoires in COVID-19. TCRdb's copy holds only in-frame clones and misses some; the assay was immunoSEQ multiplex PCR. The sample carries more than 200,000 clones, 85% to 90% recorded once. Material for sequencing was peripheral blood. The receptors derive from an elderly man with acute or convalescent COVID-19.

The chain employs TRBV12-3 or TRBV12-4 and TRBJ2-7, with D maybe TRBD2 (5 bases). The CDR3 totals 12 residues. V shed 5 bases and J shed 1 base, with 6 bases lying between them. CDR3 coding DNA: TGTGCCAGCAGTCCGGGATCCTACGAGCAGTACTTC. It is translated as CASSPGSYEQYF.

This chain joins TRBV15 and TRBJ1-4, with D possibly TRBD1 on 5 matching bases. V lost 4 bases and J lost 3, with 9 bases in between. Germline V CDR1 and CDR2: LNHNV, YYDKDF (reference sequence). The CDR3 is made up of 14 amino acids. The CDR3 sequence: CATSKYRSNEKLFF. In DNA form, the CDR3 reads TGTGCCACCAGCAAATACAGGTCTAATGAAAAACTGTTTTTT.

The genes are TRBV7-8 and TRBJ1-2; D not certain. This CDR3 is built from 16 residues. Trimming took 0 bases from V and 6 from J, leaving 17 bases between them. CDR1 and CDR2 from the germline V gene are SGHVS and FQNEAQ. CDR3 amino acids: CASSLAVKEGSNGYTF. CDR3 DNA sequence: TGTGCCAGCAGCTTAGCGGTGAAAGAGGGTTCAAATGGCTACACCTTC.

The chain employs TRBV6-5 and TRBJ1-4; 9 bases fit TRBD1. This CDR3 region has 15 residues. Trimming took 2 bases from V and 8 from J; bases not matched to a gene: 6. The germline V gene encodes CDR1 MNHEY and CDR2 SVGAGI. The CDR3 nucleotides read TGTGCCAGCAGTTACCTCACAGGGGGCGGGGAAAAACTGTTTTTT. It is translated as CASSYLTGGGEKLFF.

This clone was seen only once. J is TRBJ2-7 and V is TRBV19; tentatively, D is TRBD2 (5 bases). V shed 8 bases and J shed 0 bases, with 14 bases lying between them. The CDR3 totals 14 residues. Germline V gene data show CDR1 as LNHDA and CDR2 as SQIVND (reference sequence). CDR3 DNA sequence: TGTGCCAGTTCGCGGCAAGAGGGCTCCTACGAGCAGTACTTC. Protein product: CASSRQEGSYEQYF.

The rearrangement uses TRBV7-3 and TRBJ2-6, with D perhaps matching TRBD2 (6 bases). Germline CDR1 is SGHTA and CDR2 is FQGTGA. The CDR3 runs to 17 residues. V was trimmed by 2 bases and J by 3 bases, leaving 14 bases between them. The CDR3: CASSLGSGVGGANVLTF. The CDR3 nucleotides read TGTGCCAGCAGCTTAGGGTCGGGGGTTGGTGGGGCCAACGTCCTGACTTTC. Variable domain in full (rest from reference TRBV7-3 and TRBJ2-6): GAGVSQTPSNKVTEKGKYVELRCDPISGHTALYWYRQSLGQGPEFLIYFQGTGAADDSGLPNDRFFAVRPEGSVSTLKIQRTERGDSAVYLCASSLGSGVGGANVLTFGAGSRLTVL.

This chain uses TRBV19 with TRBJ1-1; maybe TRBD1 (6 bases). V was shortened by 4 bases and J by 1 base, with 13 bases between the two germline ends. Germline V gives CDR1 LNHDA, CDR2 SQIVND (reference sequence). The CDR3 consists of 15 residues. The CDR3 protein is CASSTLGTSNTEAFF. For the CDR3, the DNA is TGTGCCAGTAGTACCCTGGGGACATCGAACACTGAAGCTTTCTTT.

V and J are TRBV11-1 and TRBJ2-5; 7 bases fit TRBD1. The J segment lost 1 base and the V segment lost 4 bases, leaving 6 bases of the junction unmatched. Per germline, CDR1 SGHAT and CDR2 FQDESV (reference sequence). This CDR3 is built from 15 residues. For the CDR3, the DNA is TGTGCCAGCAGCTCGAGACAGGGTACCCAAGAGACCCAGTACTTC. As protein: CASSSRQGTQETQYF.

V usage is TRBV21-1 and J usage is TRBJ2-4; the D segment call TRBD2 is taken from the table without a DNA check. TRBV21-1 is a recognized pseudogene. This CDR3 spans 13 amino acids. The CDR3 reads CAGGGSGWNIQYF. The CDR3 DNA follows: TGTGCTGGCGGGGGTTCAGGTTGGAACATTCAGTACTTC.

The chain is built from TRBV13 and TRBJ1-2, with 9 positions matching TRBD1. The V gene end was trimmed by 1 base and the J gene end by 8 bases; junction bases not matched to a gene: 11. Germline assignment: CDR1 PRHDT and CDR2 FYEKMQ (reference sequence). This CDR3 has 16 amino acids. CDR3 in amino acids: CASSLVPDRGPGGYTF. CDR3 nucleotides: TGTGCCAGCAGCTTAGTCCCGGACAGGGGCCCGGGAGGCTACACCTTC.

V gene TRBV6-2 or TRBV6-3 combines with J gene TRBJ2-7; TRBD2 matches at 7 bases. This CDR3 has 18 residues. Germline V CDR1 and CDR2: MNHEY, SVGEGT. Unmatched junction bases numbered 13, after V lost 2 bases and J lost 0 bases. The CDR3 coding sequence is TGTGCCAGCAGTTACGACCCCATCGGGGGGATCCGCTCCTACGAGCAGTACTTC. Amino acid sequence: CASSYDPIGGIRSYEQYF.

A few counts support this clone. The V and J genes are TRBV13 and TRBJ1-2; TRBD1 agrees at 8 bases. Germline CDR1 and CDR2: PRHDT and FYEKMQ (reference sequence). The CDR3 length is 12 residues. The trim removed 6 bases at V and 8 bases at J, leaving 5 bases unmatched. CDR3 nucleotide sequence: TGTGCCAGCAGGAGGGGACAGGAAGGCTACACCTTC. Protein sequence: CASRRGQEGYTF.

This chain connects TRBV7-2 to TRBJ1-5, with D perhaps TRBD1 (6 bases). The V and J ends lost 2 bases and 12 bases respectively, with 8 bases between them. This CDR3 comprises 11 residues. Germline CDR1 and CDR2: SGHTA and FQGNSA. DNA for the CDR3: TGTGCCAGCAGCTTAAAGGGGGTCCAGCATTTT. It specifies CASSLKGVQHF.

The rearrangement uses TRBV10-3 and TRBJ2-7; no definite D call. CDR3 length: 14 amino acids. Looked up from germline, CDR1 is ENHRY and CDR2 is SYGVKD. Trimming cost V 2 bases and J 0 bases, with 8 bases left between them. The CDR3 DNA follows: TGTGCCATCAGTGAGCTACAGAGCTCCTACGAGCAGTACTTC. This codes for CAISELQSSYEQYF.

A single count supports this clone. The CDR3 here is CASSQARQGGNTGELFF. The CDR3 nucleotides are TGCGCCAGCAGCCAAGCCCGACAGGGGGGAAACACCGGGGAGCTGTTTTTT. J is TRBJ2-2 and V is TRBV4-3, with 9 bases aligning to TRBD1. The V and J ends lost 1 base and 2 bases, in that order; junction bases with no gene match: 5. The length of the CDR3 is 17 residues. Looked up from germline, CDR1 is LGHNA and CDR2 is YSLEER.

J is TRBJ1-2 and V is TRBV4-3; D is perhaps TRBD1 (5 bases). This CDR3 spans 14 amino acids. V was trimmed by 1 base and J by 4 bases, leaving 10 bases between them. The germline V gene has CDR1 LGHNA and CDR2 YSLEER. The CDR3 region has the DNA TGCGCCAGCAGCCAAGTCGGGGGGGGCTATGGCTACACCTTC. It translates to CASSQVGGGYGYTF.

The chain employs TRBV23-1 and TRBJ1-5; TRBD1 might be the D (5 bases). TRBV23-1 is an ORF, with its function uncertain. This CDR3 region has 15 residues. Trimming pared 4 bases from V and 7 bases from J, leaving 17 bases between. The CDR3 DNA is TGCGCCAGCAGTCCTTCGGGCCCTAGGGGACAGCCCCAGCATTTT. It is translated as CASSPSGPRGQPQHF.

A remark on this clone: Other nucleotide sequences from this sample produce the same CDR3. The chain joins TRBV5-1 to TRBJ2-2; 8 bases align to TRBD1. The CDR3 spans 15 residues. Germline CDR1 reads SGHRS; CDR2 reads YFSETQ. Germline trimming cut 6 bases from V and 0 bases from J; bases unmatched to any gene: 4. CDR3 protein: CASTPGGANTGELFF. CDR3 sequence (DNA): TGCGCCAGCACCCCAGGGGGCGCGAACACCGGGGAGCTGTTTTTT.

A note on this clone: One end of the junction is discordant with germline, which a read error may explain. As DNA, the CDR3 is TGTGCTAGCAGCTTAATGACTAGCGTTTCCGAGACCCAGTACTTC. Translated: CASSLMTSVSETQYF. The chain uses TRBV7-7 and TRBJ2-5, with TRBD2 matching over 8 bases. Germline loops: CDR1 SSHAT, CDR2 FNYEAQ (reference sequence). The CDR3 spans 15 residues.

This chain links TRBV28 with TRBJ2-1; TRBD2 aligns across 14 bases. J lost 2 bases, V lost 8 bases, and 5 bases had no gene match. Germline CDR1 reads MDHEN; CDR2 reads SYDVKM. CDR3 size: 16 residues. Here the CDR3 reads CASLGTSGRAYNEQFF. CDR3 sequence (DNA): TGTGCCAGCCTTGGGACTAGCGGGAGAGCCTACAATGAGCAGTTCTTC.

This rearrangement joins TRBV13 to TRBJ2-1; D gene ambiguous. Germline V CDR1 and CDR2: PRHDT, FYEKMQ (reference sequence). This CDR3 is built from 15 residues. Trimming took 5 bases from V and 0 from J, leaving 11 bases between them. Here the CDR3 reads CASSIGKSSYNEQFF. CDR3 sequence (DNA): TGTGCCAGCAGCATCGGTAAGAGCTCCTACAATGAGCAGTTCTTC.

The chain links TRBV6-5 to TRBJ1-2; 10 nucleotides match TRBD1. CDR3 length equals 15 residues. The ends lost 8 bases at V and 2 bases at J; junction bases unmatched: 8. CDR1 is MNHEY, CDR2 SVGAGI, per germline. The CDR3 bases are TGTGCCAGCGGATCAAGGACAGGGGGGAACTATGGCTACACCTTC. As protein: CASGSRTGGNYGYTF.

The chain combines TRBV6-4 with TRBJ2-1; TRBD2 agrees at 9 bases. CDR1 MRHNA and CDR2 SNTAGT come from the germline V gene. J gave up 6 bases and V 1 base, and 4 bases lay outside the gene matches. The CDR3 contains 15 residues. The CDR3 here is CASSDYAGGANEQFF. The CDR3 nucleotides are TGTGCCAGCAGTGACTACGCGGGAGGGGCCAATGAGCAGTTCTTC.

This chain joins TRBV4-3 and TRBJ1-4; the match to TRBD1 covers 10 bases. The V segment lost 4 bases and the J segment 5 bases; nucleotides outside the gene matches: 10. The CDR3 is made up of 17 amino acids. CDR1 is LGHNA, CDR2 YSLEER, per germline. CDR3: CASSLSYTGQGNEKLFF. CDR3 coding DNA: TGCGCCAGCAGCCTGTCTTACACGGGACAGGGGAATGAAAAACTGTTTTTT.

The V and J genes are TRBV7-2 and TRBJ2-7; D may be TRBD2 (5 bases). V lost 2 bases to trimming and J lost 4 bases, with 12 bases between them. Germline V gene lookup returns CDR1 SGHTA and CDR2 FQGNSA. The CDR3 is made up of 14 amino acids. The chain's CDR3 is CASSLYMGEYEQYF. The CDR3 DNA follows: TGTGCCAGCAGCTTATACATGGGAGAATACGAGCAGTACTTC.

V is TRBV5-1 and J is TRBJ2-2, with 7 bases matching TRBD1. Germline CDR1 and CDR2: SGHRS and YFSETQ. The CDR3 is made up of 17 amino acids. Losses at the gene ends were 0 bases for V and 5 bases for J; bases not matched to a gene: 10. The CDR3 DNA reads as TGCGCCAGCAGCTTGGGGGACCGGCTCAGGGGGACCGGGGAGCTGTTTTTT. Protein: CASSLGDRLRGTGELFF.